Listed below are T cell receptor beta chains from one sample, sequenced in a study of OX40 agonist ivuxolimab in advanced cancers. The data were produced by immunoSEQ multiplex PCR, yet TCRdb's version contains in-frame clones alone and is incomplete. The sample carries nearly 85,000 clones, just over 85% recorded once. This specimen consisted of CD4+ or CD8+ T cells sorted from blood, obtained in a trial of the OX40 agonist ivuxolimab. The source of these receptors is an adult with an advanced solid tumor such as melanoma, head and neck, liver or kidney cancer. Each CDR3 is given with its conserved first and last residue. Fields, in order: D gene, V gene, J gene, CDR3 protein. The D gene is left open where the match is weak.

D: .; V: TRBV10-2; J: TRBJ1-5; CDR3: CASSDNINQPQHF
D: .; V: TRBV7-3; J: TRBJ2-1; CDR3: CASSLSLLNEQFF
D: .; V: TRBV18; J: TRBJ2-2; CDR3: CASSTYTGELFF
D: TRBD1; V: TRBV29-1; J: TRBJ1-2; CDR3: CSGGQVPSGYTF
D: .; V: TRBV6-5; J: TRBJ1-5; CDR3: CASSPLVRQPQHF
D: TRBD2; V: TRBV7-7; J: TRBJ2-5; CDR3: CASSKTTSGNLQETQYF
D: TRBD2; V: TRBV9; J: TRBJ2-7; CDR3: CASSVEGTTGREQYF
D: .; V: TRBV2; J: TRBJ1-5; CDR3: CASSPATGHQPQHF
D: TRBD1; V: TRBV6-1; J: TRBJ1-6; CDR3: CASSEGRQGNSPLHF
D: .; V: TRBV29-1; J: TRBJ2-7; CDR3: CSVDNMGGRNYEQYF
D: .; V: TRBV7-2; J: TRBJ1-6; CDR3: CASSDGPWEYNSPLHF
D: TRBD2; V: TRBV18; J: TRBJ2-3; CDR3: CASSPTSGGGGNTQYF
D: .; V: TRBV5-6; J: TRBJ2-3; CDR3: CASSLNRWDTDTQYF
D: TRBD1; V: TRBV5-1; J: TRBJ2-7; CDR3: CASSINRGPYEQYF
D: .; V: TRBV6-1; J: TRBJ2-7; CDR3: CASSRDKVLEQYF
D: TRBD1; V: TRBV29-1; J: TRBJ2-5; CDR3: CSASRGQGGQETQYF
D: .; V: TRBV15; J: TRBJ2-1; CDR3: CATSRRDSYNEQFF
D: .; V: TRBV19; J: TRBJ1-1; CDR3: CASSILGVRTEAFF
D: .; V: TRBV7-2; J: TRBJ1-3; CDR3: CASSLYGNTIYF
D: TRBD1; V: TRBV28; J: TRBJ1-1; CDR3: CASTGGFEAFF
D: .; V: TRBV28; J: TRBJ1-3; CDR3: CASPGNTIYF
D: TRBD2; V: TRBV6-5; J: TRBJ2-7; CDR3: CASKRQRGGSYEQYF
D: .; V: TRBV19; J: TRBJ1-1; CDR3: CASTVRTNTEAFF
D: .; V: TRBV7-3; J: TRBJ2-1; CDR3: CASSLAGSSYNEQFF
D: .; V: TRBV5-1; J: TRBJ2-3; CDR3: CASSPGSTDTQYF
D: .; V: TRBV18; J: TRBJ1-1; CDR3: CASSPAAVSEAFF
D: .; V: TRBV19; J: TRBJ2-7; CDR3: CASSDSPFGEQYF
D: .; V: TRBV5-1; J: TRBJ2-3; CDR3: CASSLEGNRADTQYF
D: .; V: TRBV6-4; J: TRBJ1-1; CDR3: CASSRTENTEAFF
D: .; V: TRBV6-4; J: TRBJ2-7; CDR3: CASSDGGRGSGEQYF